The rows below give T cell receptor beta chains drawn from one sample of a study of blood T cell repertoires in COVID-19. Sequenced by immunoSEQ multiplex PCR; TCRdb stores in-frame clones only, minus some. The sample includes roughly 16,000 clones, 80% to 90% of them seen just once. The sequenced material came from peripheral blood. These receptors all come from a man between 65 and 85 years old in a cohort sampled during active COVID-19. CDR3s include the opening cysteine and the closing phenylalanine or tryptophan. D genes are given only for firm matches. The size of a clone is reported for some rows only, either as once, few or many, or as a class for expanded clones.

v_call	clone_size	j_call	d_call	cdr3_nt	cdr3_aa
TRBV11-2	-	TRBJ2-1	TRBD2	TGTGCCAGCAGCTTAGCTCGAGCGGGAGCCAGTGAGCAGTTCTTC	CASSLARAGASEQFF
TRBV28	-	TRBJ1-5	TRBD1	TGTGCCAGCAGTACAGGGGAAGGCGGTCAGCCCCAGCATTTT	CASSTGEGGQPQHF
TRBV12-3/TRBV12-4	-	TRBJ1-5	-	TGTGCCAGCAGTTCAGGGGTCCAGCCCCAGCATTTT	CASSSGVQPQHF
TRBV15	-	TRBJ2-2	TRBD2	TGTGCCACCAGCAGAACTAGCGGGAACGTCGGGGAGCTGTTTTTT	CATSRTSGNVGELFF
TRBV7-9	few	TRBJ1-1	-	TGTGCCAGCAGCCAAGGGACTAGCCTGGCGAACACTGAAGCTTTCTTT	CASSQGTSLANTEAFF
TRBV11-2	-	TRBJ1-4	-	TGTGCCAGCAGCTTAGGCAGGCCGATAGTACGTGAAAAACTGTTTTTT	CASSLGRPIVREKLFF
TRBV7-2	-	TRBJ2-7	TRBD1	TGTGCCAGCAGCCTAGGAGGGACAGGGAGGAACGAGCAGTACTTC	CASSLGGTGRNEQYF
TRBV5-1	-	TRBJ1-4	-	TGCGCCAGCAGCTTGGCAGGGCAGGAATTTGAAAAACTGTTTTTT	CASSLAGQEFEKLFF
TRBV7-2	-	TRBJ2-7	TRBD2	TGTGCCAGCAGCTTGGGACTAGCGGGAGTCGAGCAGTACTTC	CASSLGLAGVEQYF
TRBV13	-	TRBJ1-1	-	TGTGCCAGCAGCCAAAAGACAGGAAAGGCTGAAGCTTTCTTT	CASSQKTGKAEAFF
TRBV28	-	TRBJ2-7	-	TGTGCCAGCAGTCCTAGCCCGACGGAATATGAGCAGTACTTC	CASSPSPTEYEQYF
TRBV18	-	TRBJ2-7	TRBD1	TGTGCCAGCTCAGTGCCGCCGGGACAGGGGGGAGCCTACGAGCAGTACTTC	CASSVPPGQGGAYEQYF
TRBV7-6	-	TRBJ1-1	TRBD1	TGTGCCAGCTCGCAGGGACAGACTGAAGCTTTCTTT	CASSQGQTEAFF
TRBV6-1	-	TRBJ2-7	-	TGTGCCAGCAGTGAAGCGGGCGGAGGGGCCTACGAGCAGTACTTC	CASSEAGGGAYEQYF
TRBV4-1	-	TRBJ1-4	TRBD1	TGCGCCAGCAGCCAGGCAACAGGGGGCCATGAAAAACTGTTTTTT	CASSQATGGHEKLFF
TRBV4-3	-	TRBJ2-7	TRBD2	TGCGCCAGCAGCCTCCGGACTAGCGGGAGTTACGAGCAGTACTTC	CASSLRTSGSYEQYF
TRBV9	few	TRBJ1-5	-	TGTGCCAGCAGCCCGGGGGGGACACAGCCCCAGCATTTT	CASSPGGTQPQHF
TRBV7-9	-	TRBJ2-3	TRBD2	TGTGCCAGCAGCCAGGTCGGGGCTAGCGGAACAGATACGCAGTATTTT	CASSQVGASGTDTQYF
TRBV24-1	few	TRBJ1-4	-	TGTGCCACCAGTGATGGCCGACAGAAGTTAACTAATGAAAAACTGTTTTTT	CATSDGRQKLTNEKLFF
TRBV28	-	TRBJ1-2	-	TGTGCCAGCAGTTTATCGGCGGGGATCTATGGCTACACCTTC	CASSLSAGIYGYTF
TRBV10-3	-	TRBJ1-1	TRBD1	TGTGCCATCAGTGAGGGATGGGGACAGGCCAGGGGAAACACTGAAGCTTTCTTT	CAISEGWGQARGNTEAFF
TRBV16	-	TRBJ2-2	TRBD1	TGTGCCAGCAGCCGCGCCCGGGACAGGGAACACCGGGGAGCTGTTTTT	CASSRARDREHRGAVF
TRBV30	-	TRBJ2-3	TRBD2	TGTGGAGCTAGCGGGACTAGCACAGATACGCAGTATTTT	CGASGTSTDTQYF
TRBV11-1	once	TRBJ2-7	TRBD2	TGTGCCAGCAGCCGCGGGAGAGAGCTCAGCGAGCAGTACTTC	CASSRGRELSEQYF
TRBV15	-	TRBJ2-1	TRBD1	TGTGCCACCAGCAGTGGACAGGGGCGGGATGAGCAGTTCTTC	CATSSGQGRDEQFF